This T cell receptor (beta chain) was documented in a study of shared clonotypes between healthy human individuals. Study-wide results and caveats: Rarefaction revealed incomplete sorted-subset sequencing despite large depth.

A remark on this clone: Its target is not known.

Only in-frame clones appear in the TCRdb table, and some are missing; sequencing was by immunoSEQ multiplex PCR. The table lists 400,000 to 600,000 clones, roughly 95% of them singletons. The material sequenced was naive CD4+ T cells sorted from blood. Subset given: CD45RA+ positively selected. The TCR originated in a woman in her twenties or thirties in good health.

Here the CDR3 DNA reads TGTGCCAGCAGCACGAACAGGGGCTACAATGAGCAGTTCTTC. Protein sequence: CASSTNRGYNEQFF. The rearrangement joins TRBV11-2 to TRBJ2-1, with 7 bases aligning to TRBD1. CDR1 is SGHAT and CDR2 is FQNNGV in the germline V gene. Germline trimming cut 5 bases from V and 3 bases from J; bases unmatched to any gene: 4. The CDR3 spans 14 residues.